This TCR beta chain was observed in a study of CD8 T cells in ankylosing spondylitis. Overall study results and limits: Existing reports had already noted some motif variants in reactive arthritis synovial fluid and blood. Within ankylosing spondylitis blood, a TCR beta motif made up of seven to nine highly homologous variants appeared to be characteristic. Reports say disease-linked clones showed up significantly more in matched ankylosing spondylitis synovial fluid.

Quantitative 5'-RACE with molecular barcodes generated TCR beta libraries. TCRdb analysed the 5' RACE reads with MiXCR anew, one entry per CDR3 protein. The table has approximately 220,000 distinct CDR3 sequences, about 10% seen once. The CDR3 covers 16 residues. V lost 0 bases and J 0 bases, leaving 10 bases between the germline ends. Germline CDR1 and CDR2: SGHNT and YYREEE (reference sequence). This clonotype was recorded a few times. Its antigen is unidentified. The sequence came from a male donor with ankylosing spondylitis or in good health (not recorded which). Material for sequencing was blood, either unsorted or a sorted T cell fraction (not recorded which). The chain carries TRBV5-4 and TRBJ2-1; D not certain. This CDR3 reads CASSLGSDSSYNEQFF. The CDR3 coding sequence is TGTGCCAGCAGCTTGGGGTCCGATAGCTCCTACAATGAGCAGTTCTTC.